The 8 T cell receptor beta chains in this list originate from one sample, sequenced in a study of shared clonotypes between healthy human individuals. Here immunoSEQ multiplex PCR was the method, and the copy in TCRdb shows in-frame clones only, minus some. The sample shows millions of clones, around nine tenths of them seen only once. Sequencing input: naive CD4+ T cells sorted from blood. Subset in this sample: CD45RA+ positively selected. The receptor source for this set is a man younger than 35 in good health.

The V call is TRBV7-9, the J call TRBJ2-5; D is undetermined. Trimming removed 2 bases at V and 2 bases at J, with 6 bases between. CDR3 length equals 13 residues. CDR1 and CDR2 from the germline V gene are SEHNR and FQNEAQ (reference sequence). The CDR3 is CASSLSNQETQYF. Written as DNA, the CDR3 is TGTGCCAGCAGCTTATCAAATCAAGAGACCCAGTACTTC.

This clone has only a few counts. This sequence joins TRBV7-9 and TRBJ1-1, with D unresolved. Germline CDR1 SEHNR, CDR2 FQNEAQ (reference sequence). V lost 1 base, J lost 1 base, and 10 bases lay in between. CDR3 length: 15 residues. DNA of the CDR3: TGTGCCAGCAGCTTAGGATCCAGGAGGAACACTGAAGCTTTCTTT. It specifies CASSLGSRRNTEAFF.

This chain joins TRBV11-2 and TRBJ2-3; D gene ambiguous. V was clipped by 5 bases and J by 0 bases, with 15 bases between them. The CDR3 has 16 amino acids. CDR1 is SGHAT, CDR2 FQNNGV, per germline. The CDR3 region is CASSLMVASSTDTQYF. CDR3 bases: TGTGCCAGCAGCCTAATGGTGGCGTCTAGCACAGATACGCAGTATTTT. The whole variable domain, remainder taken from reference TRBV11-2 and TRBJ2-3, is EAGVAQSPRYKIIEKRQSVAFWCNPISGHATLYWYQQILGQGPKLLIQFQNNGVVDDSQLPKDRFSAERLKGVDSTLKIQPAKLEDSAVYLCASSLMVASSTDTQYFGPGTRLTVL.

This chain connects TRBV7-2 to TRBJ1-1; D remains unclear. CDR1 and CDR2 from the germline V gene are SGHTA and FQGNSA. The CDR3 totals 12 residues. Trimming removed 3 bases from V and 4 bases from J, with 6 bases in between. This CDR3 is CASSLAGTEAFF. DNA of the CDR3: TGTGCCAGCAGCTTGGCCGGCACTGAAGCTTTCTTT.

The chain carries TRBV5-6 and TRBJ1-6; the match to TRBD1 covers 8 bases. The CDR3 covers 12 residues. Germline-derived CDR1 and CDR2 are SGHDT and YYEEEE. V dropped 4 bases and J dropped 12; count of bases not matched to a gene: 3. CDR3 sequence reads: CASSVTGGPLHF. Written as DNA, the CDR3 is TGTGCCAGCAGCGTCACAGGGGGACCCCTCCACTTT.

This clone appeared a few times. This sequence joins TRBV20-1 and TRBJ1-1; D is unclear. From germline, CDR1 is DFQATT and CDR2 SNEGSKA (reference sequence). The CDR3 has 11 residues. As DNA, the CDR3 is TGCAGCCTTCTGAGGAACACTGAAGCTTTCTTT. Translated, it gives CSLLRNTEAFF.

The chain carries TRBV5-5 and TRBJ1-4, with a weak D call TRBD1 (6 bases). Trimming stripped 4 bases from V and 7 bases from J, with 20 bases between. Germline CDR1 is SGHKS and CDR2 is YYEKEE (reference sequence). CDR3 length equals 16 residues. CDR3 amino acids: CASSPQSGTLGEKLFF. CDR3 coding DNA: TGTGCCAGCAGCCCCCAATCCGGGACACTGGGTGAAAAACTGTTTTTT.

J is TRBJ2-1 and V is TRBV7-2; 8 bases match TRBD1. Per the germline V gene, CDR1 is SGHTA and CDR2 is FQGNSA. V trimming: 0 bases; J trimming: 7 bases; junction bases outside the gene matches: 8. The CDR3 totals 16 residues. The CDR3 sequence: CASSLARGQATNEQFF. CDR3 in DNA: TGTGCCAGCAGCTTAGCGCGGGGACAGGCTACAAATGAGCAGTTCTTC.